The clone carrying this TCR beta chain appeared many times. Total RNA amounting to around 530 ng was the source from which TCR beta cDNA was made with a constant-region primer. A slightly modified ARM-PCR protocol with three nested multiplex PCR rounds produced these TCR beta libraries. A C-beta reverse primer and TRBV1-TRBV30 forward primers served in each of the first two PCR rounds, at 10 cycles apiece. TCRdb redid the calling of the multiplex PCR reads with MiXCR, one entry per CDR3 protein. This sample has about 310,000 distinct CDR3 sequences, with 60% to 80% found just once. The data are from a study of tumor-infiltrating lymphocytes in primary liver carcinoma. Looking at the study overall: Stage T1-T3 N0M0 tumors spanned roughly 4 to 11 cm.

The CDR3 contains 15 residues. Deletions cut 10 bases from V and 5 bases from J, with 21 bases between. Germline CDR1 is MNHNS and CDR2 is SASEGT. Both blood RNA, taken from unsorted whole blood, and germline DNA were extracted. What was sequenced was peripheral blood. This chain joins TRBV6-1 and TRBJ1-5; possibly TRBD1 for D (5 bases). This receptor was obtained from a man aged 40-55 years with primary liver carcinoma and hepatitis B virus infection. Here the CDR3 DNA reads TGTGCCACTCTCCCGCTGGCAGGGACCGATCAGCCCCAGCATTTT. Its translation: CATLPLAGTDQPQHF.